This T cell receptor beta chain was documented in a study of molecular identifiers for immune sequencing clone quantification. As for the study in general: For replicates, RNA isolated from around 20,000 or 100,000 naive CD8 cells was divided into five portions, of which four were sequenced.

Overall study findings and caveats: Over 99% of CMV-specific effector molecules, but under 1% of naive ones, were in clones above 20 copies. Clone sizes could be underestimated for highly expanded clones when identical TCR molecules share a barcode.

Looked up from germline, CDR1 is MDHEN and CDR2 is SYDVKM. J gave up 6 bases and V 4 bases, and 2 bases lay outside the gene matches. This CDR3 is built from 13 residues. This clonotype was counted at least ten times. No antigen is known for it. TCRdb redid the calling of the PCR reads with MiXCR, one entry per CDR3 protein. The sample has about 320,000 distinct CDR3 sequences, 24% seen once. The origin of this receptor is a human donor in good health. Some libraries in this study had Jurkat cell RNA spiked in. V is TRBV28 and J is TRBJ2-3; 9 bases are shared with TRBD2. The sample taken for sequencing was naive CD8+ T cells from blood, with Jurkat cell RNA spiked in. Specified subset: FACS-sorted CD8+CD4-CCR7+CD45RA+ naive T cells. DNA of the CDR3: TGTGCCAGCAGTTGGAGCGGGGGGGATACGCAGTATTTT. Protein sequence: CASSWSGGDTQYF.